The 30 T cell receptor beta chains below all came from one sample that was sequenced in a study of Graves' ophthalmopathy and Graves' hyperthyroidism (dated by TCRdb to about 2018). The reads were generated on an Illumina HiSeq 2000. For repertoire sequencing, TCR beta CDR3 regions were amplified from RNA transcripts. The first round of RT-PCR was done with HTBI primers and the Qiagen OneStep RT-PCR kit, and was followed by a second round of multiplex PCR, then size selection and purification. TCRdb handled the public reads itself, with Q25 trimming in fastp and clone calling in MiXCR, and kept productive beta chains. CDR3 protein sequences are deduplicated, and each keeps its most common genes and DNA. The sample table records about 600,000 distinct CDR3 sequences; approximately 37% of these occur just once. The top ten hold over 3.5% of the sample. The sample consisted of peripheral blood or thyroid tissue (not recorded which). The receptors derive from an adult man with Graves' hyperthyroidism.

With respect to this clonotype: A much bigger clone sits one base away, suggesting this may be a read error. The chain uses TRBV10-3 and TRBJ2-7, with 8 bases fitting TRBD1. Per germline, CDR1 ENHRY and CDR2 SYGVKD. The CDR3 is 13 amino acids. With V trimmed by 5 bases and J by 2 bases, 2 bases remained unmatched. The CDR3 sequence: CAISKTGAYEQYF. The CDR3, as DNA: TGTGCCATCAGTAAGACAGGGGCCTACGAGCAGTACTTC.

This chain links TRBV7-3 with TRBJ2-1; 7 bases are a match to TRBD2. The V segment lost 4 bases and the J segment 7 bases; nucleotides outside the gene matches: 7. CDR1 is SGHTA, CDR2 FQGTGA, per germline. The CDR3 contains 14 residues. The CDR3 protein is CASSSSSGRNEQFF. The CDR3 DNA reads TGTGCCAGCAGCTCGAGTAGCGGGCGTAATGAGCAGTTCTTC.

V is TRBV10-3 and J is TRBJ2-1; maybe TRBD2 (5 bases). Germline lookup yields CDR1 ENHRY and CDR2 SYGVKD. The V end lost 2 bases, the J end lost 15 bases, and 14 bases lay between the germline ends. The CDR3 sequence is 12 residues long. CDR3 bases: TGTGCCATCAGTGAGGACTCGGGGATGGGGTTCTTC. Encoded protein: CAISEDSGMGFF.

The chain joins TRBV27 to TRBJ2-7, with 8 bases matching TRBD1. Per germline, CDR1 MNHEY and CDR2 SMNVEV (reference sequence). With V trimmed by 8 bases and J by 0 bases, 6 bases remained unmatched. CDR3 length: 14 amino acids. CDR3 sequence: CASGTDRDSYEQYF. The CDR3 nucleotides read TGTGCCAGCGGAACGGACAGGGACTCCTACGAGCAGTACTTC.

This chain uses TRBV4-2 with TRBJ2-7, with D unclear. V dropped 5 bases and J dropped 0 bases, with 11 bases sitting between them. Germline assignment: CDR1 LGHNA and CDR2 YNFKEQ. There are 14 residues in the CDR3. The CDR3 bases are TGTGCCAGCAGCTCGACACTGAACTCCTACGAGCAGTACTTC. This encodes CASSSTLNSYEQYF.

This clonotype was counted at least ten times. The gene calls are TRBV4-2 and TRBJ2-5, with 7 bases lining up with TRBD2. This CDR3 has 16 residues. Germline assignment: CDR1 LGHNA and CDR2 YNFKEQ. Unmatched junction bases numbered 8, after V lost 1 base and J lost 3 bases. CDR3 loop: CASSQGGRGSEETQYF. In nucleotides, the CDR3 is TGTGCCAGCAGCCAAGGGGGGAGGGGATCAGAAGAGACCCAGTACTTC.

This clonotype came up many times. CDR3 nucleotides: TGTGCCAGCAGTGGTTCCAGGCAATATAGCAATCAGCCCCAGCATTTT. Protein product: CASSGSRQYSNQPQHF. The rearrangement joins TRBV2 to TRBJ1-5; D call uncertain. This CDR3 comprises 16 residues. The V and J ends lost 4 bases and 0 bases respectively, with 13 bases between them. Germline CDR1 and CDR2: SNHLY and FYNNEI.

V is TRBV10-3 and J is TRBJ2-7; D is uncertain. This CDR3 spans 14 amino acids. Between the trimmed V and J ends, which lost 10 bases and 3 bases, there was a span of 19 bases. Germline V gives CDR1 ENHRY, CDR2 SYGVKD. This CDR3 reads CATRTANGLYEQYF. DNA for the CDR3: TGTGCCACCAGAACTGCCAACGGCCTCTACGAGCAGTACTTC.

This clonotype was found many times. The V and J genes are TRBV29-1 and TRBJ1-2; possibly TRBD1 for D (6 bases). From germline, CDR1 is SQVTM and CDR2 ANQGSEA. The CDR3 is 13 amino acids. V was trimmed by 3 bases and J by 5 bases, leaving 13 bases between them. CDR3 nucleotide sequence: TGCAGCGTTGAGGGGGGCGCTGGTTATGGCTACACCTTC. Encoded protein: CSVEGGAGYGYTF.

The J gene is TRBJ2-1, the V gene TRBV5-1; 7 positions agree with TRBD1. Germline assignment: CDR1 SGHRS and CDR2 YFSETQ. Trimming cost V 2 bases and J 7 bases; bases outside gene matches: 3. This CDR3 has 13 residues. This CDR3 reads CASSFTGANEQFF. In DNA form, the CDR3 reads TGCGCCAGCAGCTTTACAGGGGCGAATGAGCAGTTCTTC.

This clonotype came up many times. The V gene is TRBV20-1, the J gene TRBJ1-2; the match to TRBD1 covers 7 bases. Germline V lookup: CDR1 DFQATT, CDR2 SNEGSKA (reference sequence). The V gene end was trimmed by 4 bases and the J gene end by 4 bases; junction bases not matched to a gene: 12. The length of the CDR3 is 15 residues. The CDR3 loop reads CSAIDREGASYGYTF. DNA for the CDR3: TGCAGTGCTATCGACAGGGAGGGAGCGAGCTATGGCTACACCTTC.

Many counts were recorded for this clonotype. The chain uses TRBV7-9 and TRBJ1-3, with no clear D. V lost 3 bases and J lost 4, with 4 bases in between. Per the germline V gene, CDR1 is SEHNR and CDR2 is FQNEAQ (reference sequence). This CDR3 spans 12 amino acids. The CDR3 region has the DNA TGTGCCAGCAGCTTTGAGGGAAACACCATATATTTT. As protein: CASSFEGNTIYF.

DNA for the CDR3: TGTGCCACCGGGACAGGGTTTTACGAGCAGTACTTC. It specifies CATGTGFYEQYF. The rearrangement links TRBV2 to TRBJ2-7; 9 bases align to TRBD1. The CDR3 covers 12 residues. V shed 10 bases and J 4 bases; nucleotides not matched to a gene: 5. Germline CDR1 reads SNHLY; CDR2 reads FYNNEI.

The J gene is TRBJ2-5, the V gene TRBV29-1, with D maybe TRBD1 (6 bases). Near its end, the DNA agrees better with TRBJ2-7, so the J call may be wrong. The length of the CDR3 is 13 residues. Looked up from germline, CDR1 is SQVTM and CDR2 is ANQGSEA. The CDR3 DNA sequence: TGCAGCGTTTCCGGGACAAACTCCTACGAGCAGTACTTC. Its protein is CSVSGTNSYEQYF.

This clonotype was detected only a few times. The chain carries TRBV27 and TRBJ2-7; D is undetermined. This CDR3 spans 14 amino acids. V dropped 2 bases and J dropped 2 bases, with 10 bases sitting between them. CDR1 and CDR2 from the germline V gene are MNHEY and SMNVEV (reference sequence). CDR3 loop: CASSLAVGTYEQYF. CDR3 bases: TGTGCCAGCAGTTTAGCAGTCGGAACCTACGAGCAGTACTTC.

The sample holds many counts of this clonotype. This chain connects TRBV7-2 to TRBJ1-4, with a possible D match to TRBD1 (6 bases). The V end lost 5 bases, the J end lost 8 bases, and 18 bases lay between the germline ends. CDR1 is SGHTA, CDR2 FQGNSA, per germline. The CDR3 runs to 15 residues. DNA of the CDR3: TGTGCCAGCAGCGCCACAGGGAGGGGAGGGGAAAAACTGTTTTTT. Its protein is CASSATGRGGEKLFF.

The chain has TRBV7-2 and TRBJ2-7, with D possibly TRBD1 on 6 matching bases. This CDR3 comprises 17 residues. From germline, CDR1 is SGHTA and CDR2 FQGNSA. Trimming removed 4 bases from V and 0 bases from J, with 19 bases in between. The CDR3 here is CASSSRGRPTSSYEQYF. CDR3 DNA: TGTGCCAGCAGCTCTAGGGGGAGACCTACGAGCTCCTACGAGCAGTACTTC.

This chain links TRBV7-9 with TRBJ2-1, with D perhaps matching TRBD2 (6 bases). The germline V gene encodes CDR1 SEHNR and CDR2 FQNEAQ (reference sequence). The CDR3 extends over 16 amino acids. V was cut by 6 bases and J by 9 bases, with 24 bases left in between. The CDR3 is CASSSSGLASSGEQFF. The CDR3 DNA reads TGTGCCAGCAGTTCGTCGGGACTCGCGTCATCTGGTGAGCAGTTCTTC. Together with reference TRBV7-9 and TRBJ2-1, the CDR3 gives the full variable domain: DTGVSQNPRHKITKRGQNVTFRCDPISEHNRLYWYRQTLGQGPEFLTYFQNEAQLEKSRLLSDRFSAERPKGSFSTLEIQRTEQGDSAMYLCASSSSGLASSGEQFFGPGTRLTVL.

The rearrangement joins TRBV2 to TRBJ1-4; tentatively, D is TRBD1 (6 bases). The germline V gene has CDR1 SNHLY and CDR2 FYNNEI. V was shortened by 3 bases and J by 4 bases, with 12 bases between the two germline ends. This CDR3 is 15 amino acids long. The CDR3 spells CASSESRGGNEKLFF. The DNA for the CDR3 is TGTGCCAGCAGTGAGAGCAGGGGTGGTAATGAAAAACTGTTTTTT.

The chain joins TRBV12-3 or TRBV12-4 to TRBJ1-6, with 7 bases fitting TRBD1. J lost 6 bases, V lost 2 bases, and 10 bases had no gene match. This CDR3 has 17 residues. The CDR3 bases are TGTGCCAGCAGTTTAATGTCGACAGGGTTGGCTAATTCACCCCTCCACTTT. This encodes CASSLMSTGLANSPLHF.

This clonotype was observed a few times. The chain links TRBV7-2 to TRBJ2-5; 10 positions match TRBD1. Per the germline V gene, CDR1 is SGHTA and CDR2 is FQGNSA. V shed 5 bases and J 9 bases; nucleotides not matched to a gene: 12. There are 15 residues in the CDR3. This CDR3 reads CASSVGTGDFGSQYF. The CDR3 region has the DNA TGTGCCAGCAGCGTAGGGACAGGGGACTTCGGGTCCCAGTACTTC.

V and J are TRBV12-3 or TRBV12-4 and TRBJ1-1; TRBD1 matches 7 bases. The CDR3 extends over 14 amino acids. With 6 bases clipped from V and 1 base from J, the junction kept 5 bases outside the gene matches. For the CDR3, the DNA is TGTGCCAGCAGGCCGACAGGGTGGAACACTGAAGCTTTCTTT. Protein sequence: CASRPTGWNTEAFF.

The chain joins TRBV5-1 to TRBJ2-7, with 13 positions matching TRBD2. V lost 2 bases, J lost 0 bases, and 8 bases stayed unmatched. The CDR3 covers 18 residues. Germline V gives CDR1 SGHRS, CDR2 YFSETQ. The DNA of the CDR3 is TGCGCCAGCAGCTTTCCGGGACTAGCGGGGTCCCCCTCCTACGAGCAGTACTTC. Protein sequence: CASSFPGLAGSPSYEQYF.

In its sample, this clonotype was seen many times. J is TRBJ2-7 and V is TRBV3-1; D may be TRBD1 or TRBD2 (5 bases each). In germline, CDR1 is LGHDT, CDR2 YNNKEL (reference sequence). The CDR3 has 12 residues. The V gene lost 4 bases and the J gene lost 7 bases, with 11 bases spanning the gap. CDR3 protein: CASSPGPGEQYF. The CDR3 nucleotides are TGTGCCAGCAGCCCGGGACCAGGTGAGCAGTACTTC.

V usage is TRBV2 and J usage is TRBJ1-5; D might be TRBD1 (5 bases). Germline V lookup: CDR1 SNHLY, CDR2 FYNNEI. CDR3 size: 16 residues. V gave up 8 bases and J gave up 9 bases, with 26 bases separating them. The CDR3 DNA reads as TGTGCCAGCCCCCATCCAGGGACGGGGGAAGGATGGCCCCAGCATTTT. Amino acid sequence: CASPHPGTGEGWPQHF. Full variable domain (missing parts from reference TRBV2 and TRBJ1-5): EPEVTQTPSHQVTQMGQEVILRCVPISNHLYFYWYRQILGQKVEFLVSFYNNEISEKSEIFDDQFSVERPDGSNFTLKIRSTKLEDSAMYFCASPHPGTGEGWPQHFGDGTRLSIL.

This clonotype was counted a few times. The gene calls are TRBV5-1 and TRBJ1-1; D may be TRBD1 (6 bases). The CDR3 is 14 amino acids. Germline CDR1 reads SGHRS; CDR2 reads YFSETQ. The ends were cut back, 2 bases at V and 1 base at J, with 9 bases in the middle. CDR3 DNA: TGCGCCAGCAGCTTACCGACAGGGAACACTGAAGCTTTCTTT. Translation: CASSLPTGNTEAFF.

This clonotype was counted many times. V gene TRBV20-1 combines with J gene TRBJ1-5; TRBD1 matches at 7 bases. The junction had 1 base not matched to a gene; V was cut back by 1 base and J by 1 base. This CDR3 contains 14 residues. Germline V gene data show CDR1 as DFQATT and CDR2 as SNEGSKA (reference sequence). The CDR3 DNA is TGCAGTGCTAGAGTACAGGGGAGCAATCAGCCCCAGCATTTT. Its protein is CSARVQGSNQPQHF.

In this sample, this clonotype turned up many times. This chain connects TRBV5-1 to TRBJ2-2, with 9 bases fitting TRBD1. The germline CDR1 and CDR2 sequences are SGHRS and YFSETQ. The CDR3 consists of 15 residues. The V and J ends lost 4 bases and 4 bases, in that order; junction bases with no gene match: 5. CDR3 DNA: TGCGCCAGCAGCAAACAGGGGGCTAGCACCGGGGAGCTGTTTTTT. It translates to CASSKQGASTGELFF.

This clonotype occurred many times. V and J are TRBV12-3 or TRBV12-4 and TRBJ1-2, with TRBD1 identical over 9 bases. The CDR3 spans 16 residues. V lost 5 bases and J lost 6; bases outside the gene matches: 13. CDR3 in DNA: TGTGCCAGCAGTCGATCGGCCGGGACAGGGTCGCATGGCTACACCTTC. This gives the protein CASSRSAGTGSHGYTF.

This clonotype was recorded many times. V gene TRBV2 combines with J gene TRBJ2-2, with a possible D match to TRBD2 (5 bases). The CDR3 runs 15 residues. Germline-derived CDR1 and CDR2 are SNHLY and FYNNEI. Trimming stripped 2 bases from V and 1 base from J, with 8 bases between. CDR3 in amino acids: CASSESGWNTGELFF. The CDR3 region has the DNA TGTGCCAGCAGTGAATCGGGGTGGAACACCGGGGAGCTGTTTTTT. The full variable domain, completed using reference TRBV2 and TRBJ2-2, is EPEVTQTPSHQVTQMGQEVILRCVPISNHLYFYWYRQILGQKVEFLVSFYNNEISEKSEIFDDQFSVERPDGSNFTLKIRSTKLEDSAMYFCASSESGWNTGELFFGEGSRLTVL.